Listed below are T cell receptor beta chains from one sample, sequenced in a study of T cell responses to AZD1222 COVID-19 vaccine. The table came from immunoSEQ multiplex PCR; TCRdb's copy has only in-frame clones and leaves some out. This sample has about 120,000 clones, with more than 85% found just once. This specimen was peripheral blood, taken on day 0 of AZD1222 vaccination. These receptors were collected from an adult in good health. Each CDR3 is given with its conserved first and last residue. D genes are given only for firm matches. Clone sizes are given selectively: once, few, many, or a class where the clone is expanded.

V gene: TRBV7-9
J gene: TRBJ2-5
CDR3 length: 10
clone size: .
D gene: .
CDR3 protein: CGAGDGAQYF
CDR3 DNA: TGTGGAGCCGGGGATGGGGCCCAGTACTTC

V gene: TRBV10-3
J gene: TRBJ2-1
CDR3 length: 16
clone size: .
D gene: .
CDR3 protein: CAISESSRDEGNEQFF
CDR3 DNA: TGTGCCATCAGTGAGTCAAGTCGGGACGAGGGCAATGAGCAGTTCTTC

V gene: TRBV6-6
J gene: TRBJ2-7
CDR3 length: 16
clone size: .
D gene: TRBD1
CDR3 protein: CASSYAPSDRSYEQYF
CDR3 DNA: TGTGCCAGCAGTTACGCTCCATCGGACAGGTCCTACGAGCAGTACTTC

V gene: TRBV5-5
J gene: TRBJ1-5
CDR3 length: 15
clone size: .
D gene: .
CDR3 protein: CASRSGGASNQPQHF
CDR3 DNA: TGTGCCAGCAGATCCGGGGGGGCAAGCAATCAGCCCCAGCATTTT

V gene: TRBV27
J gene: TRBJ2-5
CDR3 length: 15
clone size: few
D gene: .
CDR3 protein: CASSLISAGRETQYF
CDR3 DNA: TGTGCCAGCAGTTTAATTTCGGCAGGGCGGGAGACCCAGTACTTC

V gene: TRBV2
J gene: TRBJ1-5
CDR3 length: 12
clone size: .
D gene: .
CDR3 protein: CASGSGNQPQHF
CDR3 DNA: TGTGCCAGCGGATCAGGGAACCAGCCCCAGCATTTT

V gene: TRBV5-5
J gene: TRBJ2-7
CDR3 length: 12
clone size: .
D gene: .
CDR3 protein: CASSFLNYEQYF
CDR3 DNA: TGTGCCAGCAGCTTTCTCAACTACGAGCAGTACTTC

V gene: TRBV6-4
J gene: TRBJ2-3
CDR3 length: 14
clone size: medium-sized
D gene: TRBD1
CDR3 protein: CASSDGQGADTQYF
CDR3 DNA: TGTGCCAGCAGTGACGGACAGGGGGCGGATACGCAGTATTTT

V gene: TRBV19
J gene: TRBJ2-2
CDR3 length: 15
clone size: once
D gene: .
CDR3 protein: CASSIARQNTGELFF
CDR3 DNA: TGTGCCAGTAGTATAGCGCGGCAGAACACCGGGGAGCTGTTTTTT

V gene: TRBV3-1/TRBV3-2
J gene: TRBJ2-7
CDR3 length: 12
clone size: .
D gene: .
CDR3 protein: CASSQAGRQEYF
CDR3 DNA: TGTGCCAGCAGCCAAGCGGGGAGGCAGGAGTACTTC

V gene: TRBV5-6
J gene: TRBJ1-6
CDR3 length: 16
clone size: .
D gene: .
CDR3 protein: CASSLLRSSYNSPLHF
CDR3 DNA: TGTGCCAGCAGCTTATTAAGGAGCTCCTATAATTCACCCCTCCACTTT

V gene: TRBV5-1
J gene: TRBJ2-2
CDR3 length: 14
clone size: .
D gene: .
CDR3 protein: CASSPGPGAGELFF
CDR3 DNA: TGCGCCAGCAGCCCCGGACCGGGGGCCGGGGAGCTGTTTTTT

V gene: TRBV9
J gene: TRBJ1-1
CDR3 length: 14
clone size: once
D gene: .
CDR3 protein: CASSVDSPNTEAFF
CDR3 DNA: TGTGCCAGCAGCGTAGATTCGCCGAACACTGAAGCTTTCTTT

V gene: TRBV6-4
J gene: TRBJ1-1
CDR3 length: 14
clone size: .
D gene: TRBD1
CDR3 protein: CASSHRQGSTEAFF
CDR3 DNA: TGTGCCAGCAGCCACAGACAGGGTAGCACTGAAGCTTTCTTT

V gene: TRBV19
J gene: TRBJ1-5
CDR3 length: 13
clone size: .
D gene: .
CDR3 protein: CASSIGRDQPQHF
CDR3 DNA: TGTGCCAGTAGTATAGGAAGGGACCAGCCCCAGCATTTT

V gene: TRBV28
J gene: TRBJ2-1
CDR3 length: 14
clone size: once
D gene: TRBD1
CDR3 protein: CASSPPRGPNEQFF
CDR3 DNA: TGTGCCAGCAGCCCCCCCAGGGGGCCCAATGAGCAGTTCTTC

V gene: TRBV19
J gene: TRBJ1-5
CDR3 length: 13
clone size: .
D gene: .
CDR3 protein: CASSGQVQQPQHF
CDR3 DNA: TGTGCCAGTAGTGGGCAGGTTCAGCAGCCCCAGCATTTT

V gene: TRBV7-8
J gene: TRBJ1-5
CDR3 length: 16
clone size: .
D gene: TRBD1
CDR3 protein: CASSLGDRGGNQPQHF
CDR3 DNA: TGTGCCAGCAGCTTAGGGGACAGGGGCGGCAATCAGCCCCAGCATTTT

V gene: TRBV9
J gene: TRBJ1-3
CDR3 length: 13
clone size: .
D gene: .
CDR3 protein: CASSSSSGNTIYF
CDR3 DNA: TGTGCCAGCTCCAGCTCCTCTGGAAACACCATATATTTT

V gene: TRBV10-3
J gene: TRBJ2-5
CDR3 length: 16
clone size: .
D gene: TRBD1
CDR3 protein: CAISNQDRGYQETQYF
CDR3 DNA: TGTGCCATCAGTAACCAGGACAGGGGATACCAAGAGACCCAGTACTTC

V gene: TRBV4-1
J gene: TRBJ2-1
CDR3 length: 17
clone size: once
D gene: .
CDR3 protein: CASSQDLAGSSYNEQFF
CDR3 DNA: TGCGCCAGCAGCCAAGATCTGGCGGGCTCCTCCTACAATGAGCAGTTCTTC

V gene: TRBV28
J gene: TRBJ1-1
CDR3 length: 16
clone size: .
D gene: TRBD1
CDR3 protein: CASIRTGGWGHTEAFF
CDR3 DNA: TGTGCCAGCATCCGGACAGGGGGCTGGGGTCACACTGAAGCTTTCTTT

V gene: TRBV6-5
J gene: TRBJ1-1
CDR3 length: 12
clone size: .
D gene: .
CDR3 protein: CASSTTGTEAFF
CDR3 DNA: TGTGCCAGCTCAACGACGGGCACTGAAGCTTTCTTT

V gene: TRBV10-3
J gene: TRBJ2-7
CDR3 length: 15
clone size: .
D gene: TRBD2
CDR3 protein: CAISAGVEGSYEQYF
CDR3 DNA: TGTGCCATCAGCGCGGGAGTGGAGGGGTCCTACGAGCAGTACTTC